Listed below are T cell receptor beta chains from one sample, sequenced in a study of tumor-infiltrating lymphocytes in localized non-small cell lung cancer. TCRdb's copy holds only in-frame clones and misses some; the assay was immunoSEQ multiplex PCR. The table includes about 14,000 clones, 80% to 90% detected once. Input material: lung tumor tissue. These receptors were collected from a human donor with non-small cell lung cancer. Both conserved end residues are part of each CDR3. Fields, in order: D gene, J gene, V gene, clone size, CDR3 protein, CDR3 DNA. A D gene is named only where the DNA matches it firmly. Some rows mark clone size as missing; the rest say once, few, many or name a class of expanded clone.

TRBD1,TRBJ1-2,TRBV12-5,NA,CASGNRISTGFHTF,TGTGCTAGTGGTAACCGAATCTCGACAGGGTTCCACACCTTC
NA,TRBJ2-3,TRBV19,NA,CASSREVTSTDTQYF,TGTGCCAGTAGTAGGGAGGTAACTAGCACAGATACGCAGTATTTT
TRBD2,TRBJ2-3,TRBV9,NA,CASSLIAGVTDTQYF,TGTGCCAGCAGCTTGATAGCGGGAGTCACAGATACGCAGTATTTT
TRBD1,TRBJ2-5,TRBV27,NA,CASSPRTGRETQYF,TGTGCCAGCAGTCCCCGGACAGGGAGGGAGACCCAGTACTTC
NA,TRBJ2-5,TRBV7-2,NA,CASSLAAGVGGETQYF,TGTGCCAGCAGCTTAGCGGCAGGGGTGGGTGGGGAGACCCAGTACTTC
NA,TRBJ1-1,TRBV27,NA,CASSLRGTEAFF,TGTGCCAGCAGTTTACGGGGAACTGAAGCTTTCTTT
TRBD2,TRBJ2-1,TRBV28,NA,CASSAGGLRGNEQFF,TGTGCCAGCAGTGCGGGAGGACTCCGGGGAAATGAGCAGTTCTTC
NA,TRBJ1-4,TRBV6-1,NA,CASMTGANEKLFF,TGTGCCAGCATGACAGGCGCTAATGAAAAACTGTTTTTT
NA,TRBJ2-1,TRBV5-1,NA,CASSPDTVYNEQFF,TGCGCCAGCAGCCCGGACACAGTCTACAATGAGCAGTTCTTC
TRBD2,TRBJ2-3,TRBV6-1,few,CASWSGGGDTQYF,TGTGCCAGTTGGTCGGGAGGGGGAGATACGCAGTATTTT
NA,TRBJ2-1,TRBV11-2,NA,CASSLGVWRRSYNEQFF,TGTGCCAGCAGCTTAGGGGTCTGGCGGCGGTCCTACAATGAGCAGTTCTTC
NA,TRBJ1-3,TRBV2,NA,CASRGENTIYF,TGTGCCAGCAGAGGAGAAAACACCATATATTTT
TRBD2,TRBJ2-1,TRBV4-1,NA,CASSQVTSGTSGQTEEFF,TGCGCCAGCAGCCAAGTTACCTCCGGGACTAGCGGTCAAACTGAGGAGTTCTTC
TRBD1,TRBJ2-1,TRBV11-2,few,CASSKDRADEQFF,TGTGCCAGCAGCAAGGACAGGGCAGATGAGCAGTTCTTC
TRBD1,TRBJ2-7,TRBV9,NA,CASGDREQYF,TGTGCCAGCGGGGACAGGGAGCAGTACTTC
TRBD2,TRBJ2-7,TRBV28,NA,CASRRTSGRAYEQYF,TGTGCCAGCAGGCGGACTAGCGGGAGGGCCTACGAGCAGTACTTC
NA,TRBJ1-1,TRBV30,NA,CAWTPIWGAANTEAFF,TGTGCCTGGACCCCGATTTGGGGGGCGGCTAACACTGAAGCTTTCTTT
TRBD1,TRBJ1-4,TRBV5-1,NA,CASSSSGQGAGEKLFF,TGCGCCAGCAGCTCGAGTGGACAGGGGGCAGGTGAAAAACTGTTTTTT
TRBD1,TRBJ1-6,TRBV19,NA,CASRTGQANNSPLHF,TGTGCCAGTAGAACCGGACAGGCCAATAATTCACCCCTCCACTTT
NA,TRBJ1-3,TRBV9,NA,CASSPSGAAAGNTIYF,TGTGCCAGCAGCCCGAGCGGGGCCGCGGCCGGAAACACCATATATTTT
NA,TRBJ1-1,TRBV19,NA,CASSWGAVNTEAFF,TGTGCCAGTAGTTGGGGGGCAGTGAACACTGAAGCTTTCTTT
TRBD1,TRBJ1-1,TRBV5-1,NA,CASSSEPQGARVTEAFF,TGCGCCAGCAGCTCGGAACCACAGGGGGCGCGGGTCACTGAAGCTTTCTTT
NA,TRBJ2-3,TRBV6-1,NA,CASSERTVGTDTQYF,TGTGCCAGCAGTGAACGTACAGTTGGCACAGATACGCAGTATTTT
NA,TRBJ2-7,TRBV7-6,NA,CASSSSPTSSYEQYF,TGTGCCAGCAGCTCCTCCCCGACTAGTTCCTACGAGCAGTACTTC
NA,TRBJ1-3,TRBV19,NA,CASSMWGAFGNTIYF,TGTGCCAGTAGTATGTGGGGGGCCTTTGGAAACACCATATATTTT
TRBD2,TRBJ2-5,TRBV11-3,NA,CASSPWTSGRLQETQYF,TGTGCCAGCAGCCCCTGGACTAGCGGGAGGCTCCAAGAGACCCAGTACTTC
TRBD1,TRBJ1-6,TRBV6-1,NA,CASSDRGQGPQGSPLHF,TGTGCCAGCAGTGATAGAGGACAGGGGCCCCAAGGATCACCCCTCCACTTT
NA,TRBJ2-5,TRBV2,NA,CASSVPGQSTQTQYF,TGTGCCAGCAGTGTCCCGGGCCAGTCTACCCAGACCCAGTACTTC
NA,TRBJ2-1,TRBV7-2,NA,CASSSRSGDKYNEQFF,TGTGCCAGCAGCTCCCGATCGGGGGACAAGTACAATGAGCAGTTCTTC
TRBD2,TRBJ2-1,TRBV6-5,few,CASSYGGRGHNEQFF,TGTGCCAGCAGTTACGGTGGGAGGGGCCACAATGAGCAGTTCTTC
TRBD1,TRBJ2-5,TRBV7-6,once,CASSTGTGEETQYF,TGTGCCAGCAGCACCGGGACAGGGGAGGAGACCCAGTACTTC
TRBD1,TRBJ2-6,TRBV12-5,NA,CASGRLGWTGGDSDSGANVLTF,TGTGCTAGTGGTCGCCTTGGGTGGACAGGGGGTGATTCGGATTCTGGGGCCAACGTCCTGACTTTC
NA,TRBJ1-2,TRBV29-1,NA,CSVEAPSGGYTF,TGCAGCGTTGAAGCCCCTTCGGGTGGCTACACCTTC
NA,TRBJ2-3,TRBV4-3,NA,CASSQEGYTQYF,TGCGCCAGCAGCCAAGAAGGGTATACGCAGTATTTT
NA,TRBJ2-2,TRBV5-6,NA,CASSLVATTGELFF,TGTGCCAGCAGCTTGGTTGCAACCACCGGGGAGCTGTTTTTT
TRBD1,TRBJ1-1,TRBV6-5,NA,CASMQGAGTEAFF,TGTGCCAGTATGCAGGGGGCGGGCACTGAAGCTTTCTTT
TRBD1,TRBJ1-2,TRBV19,NA,CASSTRTGGNYGYTF,TGTGCCAGTAGCACCCGGACAGGGGGTAACTATGGCTACACCTTC
NA,TRBJ2-1,TRBV11-3,NA,CASSSRGAGLSEQFF,TGTGCCAGCAGTTCTCGGGGGGCGGGACTCAGTGAGCAGTTCTTC
NA,TRBJ2-6,TRBV7-2,NA,CASARDWSSGANVLTF,TGTGCCAGCGCTAGAGACTGGAGCTCTGGGGCCAACGTCCTGACTTTC
TRBD1,TRBJ1-4,TRBV7-9,NA,CASSFRDRGRVDEKLFF,TGTGCCAGCAGCTTCCGGGACAGGGGGCGTGTTGATGAAAAACTGTTTTTT
NA,TRBJ2-2,TRBV5-6,NA,CASSLRGPALSNTGELFF,TGTGCCAGCAGCTTGCGGGGACCAGCCTTATCGAACACCGGGGAGCTGTTTTTT
NA,TRBJ1-1,TRBV11-3,NA,CASSYIGANTEAFF,TGTGCCAGCAGCTACATAGGGGCGAACACTGAAGCTTTCTTT
TRBD1,TRBJ1-2,TRBV5-1,NA,CASNRDRTPESGYTF,TGCGCCAGCAACCGGGACAGGACCCCGGAGAGTGGCTACACCTTC
NA,TRBJ2-1,TRBV19,NA,CASSMQYEQFF,TGTGCCAGTAGTATGCAGTATGAGCAGTTCTTC
NA,TRBJ1-1,TRBV19,NA,CASSTRGTEAFF,TGTGCCAGTAGTACAAGGGGAACTGAAGCTTTCTTT
TRBD1,TRBJ2-5,TRBV5-1,NA,CASSIQGALGETQYF,TGCGCCAGCAGCATACAGGGGGCGTTGGGAGAGACCCAGTACTTC
TRBD2,TRBJ2-3,TRBV13,NA,CASSFSGASTDTQYF,TGTGCCAGCAGCTTTAGCGGGGCAAGCACAGATACGCAGTATTTT
TRBD2,TRBJ2-7,TRBV10-3,NA,CAITNGGTFFQYF,TGTGCCATCACCAACGGGGGGACGTTCTTTCAGTACTTC
TRBD2,TRBJ2-1,TRBV11-1,once,CASSLGGLAGGGEQFF,TGTGCCAGCAGCTTAGGAGGACTAGCGGGAGGGGGTGAGCAGTTCTTC
NA,TRBJ2-4,TRBV6-5,NA,CASSLRAENIQYF,TGTGCCAGCAGCCTCCGGGCGGAGAACATTCAGTACTTC
TRBD2,TRBJ2-7,TRBV14,NA,CASSQRLAGDREQYF,TGTGCCAGCAGTCAGCGACTAGCGGGAGATCGCGAGCAGTACTTC
NA,TRBJ2-7,TRBV5-6,NA,CASSHSVLATYEQYF,TGTGCCAGCAGCCATAGCGTCCTGGCGACCTACGAGCAGTACTTC
NA,TRBJ1-1,TRBV6-5,NA,CASSPGQGTAFF,TGTGCCAGCAGCCCGGGCCAAGGAACAGCTTTCTTT